This T cell receptor beta chain derives from a study of multiple sclerosis patients with progressive multifocal leukoencephalopathy. About this clone: The antigen is unknown.

CDR1 is LGHNA, CDR2 YSLEER, per germline. V shed 0 bases and J shed 1 base, with 13 bases lying between them. The CDR3 is 18 residues long. The data were produced by immunoSEQ multiplex PCR, yet TCRdb's version contains in-frame clones alone and is incomplete. This sample carries 31,000 or so clones, roughly 89% of them seen once, and the ten largest clones take 5.7%. Specified time point: time of PML onset. After about 15 to 56 months on natalizumab, the natalizumab-treated patients developed PML. The T3 samples were drawn when PML began. Study-wide points: No common TRBV or TRBJ usage or pairing appeared at PML. Before and during natalizumab, the clones expanded at PML already existed.

Material: PBMCs, obtained from a patient treated with natalizumab. The genes are TRBV4-3 and TRBJ2-6; D ambiguous. The TCR comes from a woman aged 40 to 55 with progressive multifocal leukoencephalopathy. The CDR3 sequence is CASSQDQAGWSGANVLTF. CDR3 DNA: TGCGCCAGCAGCCAAGATCAGGCAGGTTGGTCTGGGGCCAACGTCCTGACTTTC.